What follows describes a single T cell receptor (beta chain). Its specificity is unknown. Assay used: immunoSEQ multiplex PCR; TCRdb lists only in-frame clones, some missing. Here the sample spans roughly 550,000 clones, nearly 97% being singletons. The data belong to a study of shared clonotypes between healthy human individuals. Regarding the study as a whole: Around 5% of naive CD4 clonotypes were common to a few donors. Larger richness was generally estimated for naive than memory subsets.

CD8 cells classed as naive were CD45RO-negative and positively selected for CCR7, excluding terminally differentiated effector memory CD45RA+ cells. Germline assignment: CDR1 SNHLY and CDR2 FYNNEI. Trimming cost V 8 bases and J 0 bases; bases outside gene matches: 6. This CDR3 has 15 residues. The clonotype was recovered from a woman aged 25 to 39 in good health. The V and J genes are TRBV2 and TRBJ2-3; 9 bases fit TRBD2. Sequencing was done on a sample of naive CD8+ T cells sorted from blood. In nucleotides, the CDR3 is TGTGCCAGCGAGGTTACTAGCGGGAGCACAGATACGCAGTATTTT. Translating it yields CASEVTSGSTDTQYF.